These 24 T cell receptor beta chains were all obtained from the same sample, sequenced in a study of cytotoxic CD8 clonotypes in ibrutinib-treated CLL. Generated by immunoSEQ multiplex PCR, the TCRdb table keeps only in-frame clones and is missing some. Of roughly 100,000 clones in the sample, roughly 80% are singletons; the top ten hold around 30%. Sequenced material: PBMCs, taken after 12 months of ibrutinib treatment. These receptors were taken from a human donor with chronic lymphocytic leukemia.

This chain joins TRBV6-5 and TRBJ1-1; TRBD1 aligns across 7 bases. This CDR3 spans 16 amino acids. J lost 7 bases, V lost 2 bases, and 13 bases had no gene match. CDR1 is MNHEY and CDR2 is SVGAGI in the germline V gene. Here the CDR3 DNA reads TGTGCCAGCAGTTACCGGCAGGGGGGTCAAGTAGGTGAAGCTTTCTTT. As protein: CASSYRQGGQVGEAFF.

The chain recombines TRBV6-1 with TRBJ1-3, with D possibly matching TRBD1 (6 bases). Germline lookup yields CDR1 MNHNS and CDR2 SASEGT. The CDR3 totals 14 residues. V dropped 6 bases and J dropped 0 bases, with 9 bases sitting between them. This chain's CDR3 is CASRKGDSGNTIYF. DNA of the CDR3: TGTGCCAGCAGGAAGGGGGACTCTGGAAACACCATATATTTT.

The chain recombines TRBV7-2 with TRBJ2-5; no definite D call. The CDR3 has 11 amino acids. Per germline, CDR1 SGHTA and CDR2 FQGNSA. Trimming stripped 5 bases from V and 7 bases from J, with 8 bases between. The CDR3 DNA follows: TGTGCCAGCAGCACCTTAATGACCCAGTACTTC. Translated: CASSTLMTQYF.

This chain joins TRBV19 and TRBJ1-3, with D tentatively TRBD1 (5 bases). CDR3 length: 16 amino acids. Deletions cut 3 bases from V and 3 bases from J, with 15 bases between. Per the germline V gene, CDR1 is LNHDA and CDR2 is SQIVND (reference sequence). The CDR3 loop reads CASSMDGAPGGNTIYF. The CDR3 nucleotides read TGTGCCAGTAGTATGGATGGGGCGCCGGGTGGAAACACCATATATTTT.

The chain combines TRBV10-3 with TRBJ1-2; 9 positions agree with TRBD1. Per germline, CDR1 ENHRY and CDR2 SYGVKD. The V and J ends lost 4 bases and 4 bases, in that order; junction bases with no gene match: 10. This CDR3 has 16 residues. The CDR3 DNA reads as TGTGCCATCAGTGTTACCCGGACAGGGGACATCTATGGCTACACCTTC. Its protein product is CAISVTRTGDIYGYTF.

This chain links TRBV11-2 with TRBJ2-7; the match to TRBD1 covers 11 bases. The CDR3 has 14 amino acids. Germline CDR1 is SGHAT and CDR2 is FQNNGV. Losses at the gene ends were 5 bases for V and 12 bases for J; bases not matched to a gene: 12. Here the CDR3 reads CASSQGQGAPRRYF. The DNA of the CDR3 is TGTGCCAGCAGCCAAGGACAGGGGGCCCCACGTAGGTACTTC. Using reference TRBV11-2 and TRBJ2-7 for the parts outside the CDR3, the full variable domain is EAGVAQSPRYKIIEKRQSVAFWCNPISGHATLYWYQQILGQGPKLLIQFQNNGVVDDSQLPKDRFSAERLKGVDSTLKIQPAKLEDSAVYLCASSQGQGAPRRYFGPGTRLTVT.

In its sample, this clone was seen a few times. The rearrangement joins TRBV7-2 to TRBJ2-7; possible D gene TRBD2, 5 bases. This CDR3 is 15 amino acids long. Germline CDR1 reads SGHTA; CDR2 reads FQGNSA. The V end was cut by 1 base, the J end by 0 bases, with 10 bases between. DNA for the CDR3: TGTGCCAGCAGCTTAGAGCCGGAGGCCTCCTACGAGCAGTACTTC. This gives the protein CASSLEPEASYEQYF.

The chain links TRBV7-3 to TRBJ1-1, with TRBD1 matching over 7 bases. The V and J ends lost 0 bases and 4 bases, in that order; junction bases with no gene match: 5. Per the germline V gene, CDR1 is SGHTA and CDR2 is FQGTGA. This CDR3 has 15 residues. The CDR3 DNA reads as TGTGCCAGCAGCTTAACGCAGGGGGTTGTCACTGAAGCTTTCTTT. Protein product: CASSLTQGVVTEAFF.

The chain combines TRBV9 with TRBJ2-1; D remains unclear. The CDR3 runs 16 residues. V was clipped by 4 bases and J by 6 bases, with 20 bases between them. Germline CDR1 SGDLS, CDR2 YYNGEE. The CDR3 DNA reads TGTGCCAGCAGCTCAAAAACTCATACCTCTCTCAATGAGCAGTTCTTC. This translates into CASSSKTHTSLNEQFF.

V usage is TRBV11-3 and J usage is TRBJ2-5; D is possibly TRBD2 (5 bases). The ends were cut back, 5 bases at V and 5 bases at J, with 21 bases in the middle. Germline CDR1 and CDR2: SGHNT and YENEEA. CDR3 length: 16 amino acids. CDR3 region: CASSPTGTDKRETQYF. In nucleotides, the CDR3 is TGTGCCAGCAGCCCAACGGGAACCGATAAGCGGGAGACCCAGTACTTC.

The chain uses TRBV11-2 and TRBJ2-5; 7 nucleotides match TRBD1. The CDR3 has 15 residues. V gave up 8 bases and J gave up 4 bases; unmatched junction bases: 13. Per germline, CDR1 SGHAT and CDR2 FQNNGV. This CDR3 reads CASGLGTGERETQYF. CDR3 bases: TGTGCCAGCGGTCTAGGTACAGGGGAGAGAGAGACCCAGTACTTC.

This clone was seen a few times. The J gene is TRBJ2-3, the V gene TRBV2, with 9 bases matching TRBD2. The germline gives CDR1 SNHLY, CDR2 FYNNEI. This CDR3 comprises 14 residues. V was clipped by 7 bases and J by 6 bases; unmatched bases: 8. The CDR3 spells CASKGPLAGDTQYF. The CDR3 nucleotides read TGTGCCAGCAAAGGGCCACTAGCGGGCGATACGCAGTATTTT. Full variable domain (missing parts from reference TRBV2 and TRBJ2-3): EPEVTQTPSHQVTQMGQEVILRCVPISNHLYFYWYRQILGQKVEFLVSFYNNEISEKSEIFDDQFSVERPDGSNFTLKIRSTKLEDSAMYFCASKGPLAGDTQYFGPGTRLTVL.

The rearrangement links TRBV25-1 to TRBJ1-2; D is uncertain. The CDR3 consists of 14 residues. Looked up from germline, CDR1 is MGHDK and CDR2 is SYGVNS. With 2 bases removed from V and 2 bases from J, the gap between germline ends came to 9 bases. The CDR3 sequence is CASSEAGLNYGYTF. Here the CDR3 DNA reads TGTGCCAGCAGTGAAGCGGGATTAAACTATGGCTACACCTTC.

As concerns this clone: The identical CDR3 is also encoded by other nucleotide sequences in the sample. CDR3 in amino acids: CASSRSRGNQPQHF. The CDR3 DNA follows: TGTGCCAGCTCCAGGTCCAGGGGGAATCAGCCCCAGCATTTT. The rearrangement uses TRBV2 and TRBJ1-5; 7 positions agree with TRBD1. The length of the CDR3 is 14 residues. J gave up 4 bases and V 8 bases, and 8 bases lay outside the gene matches. Germline loops: CDR1 SNHLY, CDR2 FYNNEI.

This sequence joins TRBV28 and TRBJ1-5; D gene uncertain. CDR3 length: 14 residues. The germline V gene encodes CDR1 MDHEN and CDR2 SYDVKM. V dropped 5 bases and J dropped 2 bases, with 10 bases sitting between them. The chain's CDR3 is CASSRHTGNQPQHF. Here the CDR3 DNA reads TGTGCCAGCAGTCGCCACACGGGCAATCAGCCCCAGCATTTT.

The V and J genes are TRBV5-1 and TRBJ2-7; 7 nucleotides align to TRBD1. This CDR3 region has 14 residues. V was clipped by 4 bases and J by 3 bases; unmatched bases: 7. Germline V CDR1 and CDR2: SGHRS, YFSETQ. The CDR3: CASSPAGGNYEQYF. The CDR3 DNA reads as TGCGCCAGCAGCCCGGCAGGGGGTAACTACGAGCAGTACTTC.

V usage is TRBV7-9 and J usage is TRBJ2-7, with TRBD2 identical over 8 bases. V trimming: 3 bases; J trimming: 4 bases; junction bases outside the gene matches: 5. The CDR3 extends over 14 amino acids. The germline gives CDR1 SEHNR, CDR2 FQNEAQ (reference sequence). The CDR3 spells CASSFGGGKYEQYF. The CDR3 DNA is TGTGCCAGCAGCTTCGGCGGGGGGAAATACGAGCAGTACTTC.

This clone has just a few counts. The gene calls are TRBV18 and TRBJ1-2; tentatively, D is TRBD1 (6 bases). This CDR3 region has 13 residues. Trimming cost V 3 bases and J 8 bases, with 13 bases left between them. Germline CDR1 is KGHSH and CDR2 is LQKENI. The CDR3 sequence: CASSPHRDDGYTF. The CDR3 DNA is TGTGCCAGCTCACCCCACAGGGACGACGGCTACACCTTC. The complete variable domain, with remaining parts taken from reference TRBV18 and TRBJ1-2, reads NAGVMQNPRHLVRRRGQEARLRCSPMKGHSHVYWYRQLPEEGLKFMVYLQKENIIDESGMPKERFSAEFPKEGPSILRIQQVVRGDSAAYFCASSPHRDDGYTFGSGTRLTVV.

For the CDR3, the DNA is TGTGCCAGCAGTATCGGGACTAGCGGGGGGGCAGGGGCTTACGAGCAGTACTTC. Amino acid sequence: CASSIGTSGGAGAYEQYF. The gene calls are TRBV2 and TRBJ2-7, with 16 bases aligning to TRBD2. From germline, CDR1 is SNHLY and CDR2 FYNNEI. The junction had 11 bases not matched to a gene; V was cut back by 5 bases and J by 4 bases. This CDR3 is built from 18 residues.

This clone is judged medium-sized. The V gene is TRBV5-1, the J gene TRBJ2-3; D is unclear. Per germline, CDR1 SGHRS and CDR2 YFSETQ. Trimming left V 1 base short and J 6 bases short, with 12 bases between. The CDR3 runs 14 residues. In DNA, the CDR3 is TGCGCCAGCAGCTTGTTTGCCCCCGCGGATACGCAGTATTTT. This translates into CASSLFAPADTQYF.

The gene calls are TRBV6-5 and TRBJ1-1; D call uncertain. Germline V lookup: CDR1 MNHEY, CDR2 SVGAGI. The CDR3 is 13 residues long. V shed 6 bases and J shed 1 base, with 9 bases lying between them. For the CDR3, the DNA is TGTGCCAGCAGCCGACGGGGGAACACTGAAGCTTTCTTT. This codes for CASSRRGNTEAFF.

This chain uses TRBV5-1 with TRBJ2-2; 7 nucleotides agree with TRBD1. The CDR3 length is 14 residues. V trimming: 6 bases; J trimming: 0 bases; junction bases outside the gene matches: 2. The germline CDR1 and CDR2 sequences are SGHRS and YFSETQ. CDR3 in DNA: TGCGCCAGCACGGGGACAGCGAACACCGGGGAGCTGTTTTTT. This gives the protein CASTGTANTGELFF.

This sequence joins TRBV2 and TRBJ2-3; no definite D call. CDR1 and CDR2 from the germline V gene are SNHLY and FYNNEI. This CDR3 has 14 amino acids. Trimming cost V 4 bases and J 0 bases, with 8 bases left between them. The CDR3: CASSADTSTDTQYF. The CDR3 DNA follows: TGTGCCAGCAGTGCGGATACTAGCACAGATACGCAGTATTTT.

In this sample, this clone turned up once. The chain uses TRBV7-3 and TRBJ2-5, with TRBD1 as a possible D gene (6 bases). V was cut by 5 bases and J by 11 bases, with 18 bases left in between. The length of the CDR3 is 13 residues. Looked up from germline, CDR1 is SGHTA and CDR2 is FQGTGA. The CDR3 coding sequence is TGTGCCAGCAGCCCTAACAGGGTATCTGATCAGTACTTC. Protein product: CASSPNRVSDQYF.